This TCR beta chain was sequenced during a study of CD8+CD57+ T cells in acquired aplastic anemia. Researchers used genomic DNA as the template to profile TCR beta VDJ and CDR3. TCRdb called the reads again in MiXCR, with one record for every CDR3 protein. This sample carries 300,000 or so distinct CDR3 sequences, around 60% of them seen once, and the ten largest clones take 7.5% to 9%. The germline V gene encodes CDR1 SGHVS and CDR2 FQNEAQ. The CDR3 spans 17 residues. After removal of 3 bases from V and 2 bases from J, the junction contained 7 bases not matched to a gene. This clonotype has just one count.

The sequence derives from a human donor with severe aplastic anemia or a healthy control (not recorded which). Sequenced material: sorted CD4+, CD8+, or CD8+CD57+ T cells (not recorded which) from PBMCs. The chain employs TRBV7-8 and TRBJ2-1; 10 nucleotides line up with TRBD2. The CDR3 bases are TGTGCCAGCAGCTTCCTAGCGGGGGCCCCTCCCTACAATGAGCAGTTCTTC. Protein product: CASSFLAGAPPYNEQFF.